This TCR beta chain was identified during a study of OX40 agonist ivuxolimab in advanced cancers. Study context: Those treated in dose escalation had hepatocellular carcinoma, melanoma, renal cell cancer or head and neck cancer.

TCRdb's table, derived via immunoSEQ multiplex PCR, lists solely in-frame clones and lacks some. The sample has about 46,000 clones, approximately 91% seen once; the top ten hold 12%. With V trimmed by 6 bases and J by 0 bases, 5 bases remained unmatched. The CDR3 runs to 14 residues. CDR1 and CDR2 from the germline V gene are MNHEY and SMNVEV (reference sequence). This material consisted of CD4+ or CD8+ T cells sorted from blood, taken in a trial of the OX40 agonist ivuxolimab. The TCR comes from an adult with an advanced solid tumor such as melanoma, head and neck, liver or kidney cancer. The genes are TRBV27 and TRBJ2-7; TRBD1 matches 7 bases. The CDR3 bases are TGTGCCAGCAGCACGGGACAGTCCTCCTACGAGCAGTACTTC. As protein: CASSTGQSSYEQYF.